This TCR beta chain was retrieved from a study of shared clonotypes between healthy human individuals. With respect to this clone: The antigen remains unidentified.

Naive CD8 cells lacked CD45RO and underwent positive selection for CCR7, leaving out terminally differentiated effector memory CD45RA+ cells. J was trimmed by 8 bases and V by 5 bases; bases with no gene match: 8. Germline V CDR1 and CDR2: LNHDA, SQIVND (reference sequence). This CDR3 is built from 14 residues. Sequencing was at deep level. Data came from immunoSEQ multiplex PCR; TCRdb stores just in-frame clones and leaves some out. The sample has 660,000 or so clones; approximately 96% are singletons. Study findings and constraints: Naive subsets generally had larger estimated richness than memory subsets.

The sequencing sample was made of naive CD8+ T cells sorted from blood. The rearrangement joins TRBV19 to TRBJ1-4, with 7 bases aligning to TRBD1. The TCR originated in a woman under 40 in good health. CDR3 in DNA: TGTGCCAGTAGTCAGACAGGGACCCGCGAAAAACTGTTTTTT. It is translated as CASSQTGTREKLFF.